This T cell receptor beta chain was identified during a study of Graves' ophthalmopathy and Graves' hyperthyroidism (dated by TCRdb to 2017 to 2018). Regarding the research as a whole: Peripheral blood was collected at initial diagnosis, before any treatment. In total, 135 blood samples were TCR-sequenced: 43 ophthalmopathy, about 75 hyperthyroidism and some 17 hyperthyroidism-to-ophthalmopathy patients. In about six hyperthyroidism patients, the T-cell repertoire of thyroid tissue was compared with the T-cell repertoire of blood. A discovery set of 95 to 100 patients (around 45 ophthalmopathy, just over 55 stable hyperthyroidism) was enrolled to explore V-J signatures distinguishing ophthalmopathy from hyperthyroidism. An independent validation cohort comprised roughly 20 hyperthyroidism patients and 15 to 17 patients who later progressed from hyperthyroidism to ophthalmopathy. Following sampling, methimazole starting at 30 mg daily was administered to hyperthyroidism patients, and high-dose intravenous methylprednisolone was administered to ophthalmopathy patients. The roughly 91 discovery patients were randomly divided into training and test sets at a 7:3 ratio. The study used TCR beta repertoire signatures to distinguish Graves' ophthalmopathy from Graves' hyperthyroidism and to predict progression to ophthalmopathy.

For repertoire sequencing, the TCR beta CDR3 regions were amplified from RNA transcripts. The first round of RT-PCR was done with HTBI primers and the Qiagen OneStep RT-PCR kit, and was followed by a second round of multiplex PCR, then size selection and purification. Sequencing of the libraries was carried out on an Illumina HiSeq2000 in paired-end mode with 100 bp reads. Under the source paper's analysis protocol: SOAPnuke was used to process the reads, removing any read that contained adapters or uncalled bases, had a mean Phred below 15, or lacked an exact match to the constant primer or identifier. COPE v1.2.5 was used to merge the high-quality paired reads. Unique nucleotide sequences were defined as clonotypes and aligned to IMGT TRB V, D and J references using MiTCR v1.1. Only V-J combinations with frequency above 0.0001 were analysed, covering about 99% of repertoires. A TCR clonal expansion and chaos score per V-J combination was defined as the ratio of F50 clonal expansion to chaos observed in the TCRdist matrix. Welch's t-statistics and random forest were used to narrow the features down to around twelve V-J combinations, which were then fed into a naive Bayes classifier. The Morisita-Horn index was used to measure how similar the thyroid and blood repertoires were. Starting from the raw public reads, TCRdb applied fastp trimming at Q25, assembled clones with MiXCR and retained in-frame beta chains. Rows with a matching CDR3 protein are joined into one entry that keeps the most common DNA and genes. TCRdb's processing, not the authors' own work, is the source of the V and J calls. Here the sample has roughly 230,000 distinct CDR3 sequences; roughly 21% occur a single time. Around 45% of the sample comes from the top ten.

V is pared back by 5 bases and J by 7 bases, with 24 bases lying between the germline termini. CDR1 is given as SGHVS and CDR2 as FQNEAQ, both from the germline V gene. The CDR3 runs 16 amino acids, cysteine and phenylalanine included. Only the CDR3 part of the read is kept: 48 bases, read in frame from the first base. This clonotype was observed many times. Its recognized antigen is unknown. Base qualities are missing; no much larger clone stands one base away. On the study overall, not on this receptor specifically: In cross-validation, the 13-signature model distinguished ophthalmopathy from stable hyperthyroidism with 85% to 90% sensitivity and just under 84% specificity, and in the test set the corresponding values were roughly 80% and 76%. Sample size was not statistically predetermined, and group allocation was not concealed from the investigators. In validation, the model predicted ophthalmopathy progression with about 64% sensitivity and roughly 78% specificity; roughly eleven predicted patients were CT-confirmed with GO in a median of around 6 months. Most of the expanded thyroid clonotypes with a frequency above 0.001 were also detected in blood, and it was suggested that the thyroid immune response may be reflected by blood repertoires.

The ophthalmopathy patients had moderately to severely active disease, with a Clinical Activity Score of 3 or higher, a NOSPECS grade of 4 or higher, and a disease duration of less than 3 months. Patients with other autoimmune diseases, uncontrolled infections, pregnancy or lactation were excluded. Diagnosis relied on clinical symptoms, serum thyroxine, TRAb, thyroid ultrasound and orbital computed tomography. Ficoll-Paque density gradient centrifugation was used to isolate PBMCs from 8 to 10 ml of fresh peripheral blood. Trizol reagent was used to extract the total RNA, and its quality was then checked on an Agilent 2100 Bioanalyzer.

Here the chain combines TRBV7-8 and TRBJ2-7; TRBD2 is possibly the D segment (6 matching bases). Sequencing used peripheral blood. This sequence was found in a woman aged 45-65 years with Graves' ophthalmopathy. Donor details come from another sample of the same person, matched by shared clones. The bases read TGTGCCAGCAGCCTGGACTTAGGTGGGAGGACGGGGGAGCAGTACTTC. This is translated as CASSLDLGGRTGEQYF.